This T cell receptor beta chain was profiled in a study of cytomegalovirus exposure and HLA in healthy donors. The PCR used 60 Vbeta and 13 Jbeta primers. Assay used: immunoSEQ multiplex PCR; TCRdb lists only in-frame clones, some missing. The data show 68,000 or so clones, 80% seen once. Comment on this clone: Its antigen is undetermined. Here the CDR3 omits its conserved ending phenylalanine or tryptophan, so a read error is the likely source. The DNA is omitted, as the CDR3 cannot be located on it reliably, and the CDR3 follows TCRdb's listing.

The CDR3 numbers 11 amino acids, ends counted. The V gene's germline CDR1 is LGHNA and CDR2 YSLEER. Study-level findings and limits: 87-base-pair reads could not separate some V segments, including TRBV6-2 and TRBV6-3. Presence/absence analyses assumed roughly uniform sequencing depth across donors. The authors later found HLA-associated TCR beta chains more clonally expanded than equally common others.

This sequence originates from a woman under 40 in good health and CMV-seronegative. This rearrangement joins TRBV4-3 to TRBJ1-2; TRBD1, the D gene given by the table, was not confirmed from the DNA. Sample: PBMCs. CDR3 loop: CASSLPPIRVI.